This TCR beta chain was sequenced in a study of human T cells and chemical hapten exposure. Time point: healthy volunteer bleed at 6 weeks. Unseparated into fractions, whole blood served as the source from which total RNA was extracted. TCRdb itself ran the RACE reads through MiXCR, one entry per CDR3 protein. Among roughly 43,000 distinct CDR3 sequences listed, around 3.4% were seen once. This clonotype showed up just a few times. The CDR3 consists of 16 residues. In germline, CDR1 is SGHRS, CDR2 YFSETQ. V lost 5 bases and J lost 4, with 21 bases in between. The rearrangement uses TRBV5-1 and TRBJ2-5; D perhaps matches TRBD2 (6 bases). This receptor was obtained from a human donor in good health. Some clones in this sample may be carry-over from other donors' samples. The sequencing sample was made of whole blood. The DNA of the CDR3 is TGCGCCAGCAGGCCCCATGTTTTCGGGAGCTCAGAGACCCAGTACTTC. Its translation: CASRPHVFGSSETQYF. Combining the CDR3 with reference TRBV5-1 and TRBJ2-5 gives the whole variable domain KAGVTQTPRYLIKTRGQQVTLSCSPISGHRSVSWYQQTPGQGLQFLFEYFSETQRNKGNFPGRFSGRQFSNSRSEMNVSTLELGDSALYLCASRPHVFGSSETQYFGPGTRLLVL.